These 30 T cell receptor beta chains were all obtained from the same sample, sequenced in a study of blood T cell repertoires in COVID-19. Assay used: immunoSEQ multiplex PCR; TCRdb lists only in-frame clones, some missing. Here the sample spans about 500,000 clones, around 90% being singletons. The sequenced material came from PBMCs or T cells enriched from blood (not recorded which). The origin of the receptors is a young woman who had recovered from COVID-19.

The chain employs TRBV28 and TRBJ1-5; 10 positions agree with TRBD1. V shed 7 bases, J shed 7 bases, and the junction held 16 bases outside the gene matches. Germline V gene sequence: CDR1 MDHEN, CDR2 SYDVKM. This CDR3 has 17 amino acids. CDR3 residues: CASTSPGTGARGQPQHF. The CDR3 DNA reads as TGTGCCAGCACCTCACCAGGGACAGGGGCTCGGGGACAGCCCCAGCATTTT.

J is TRBJ2-7 and V is TRBV15, with TRBD1 matching over 7 bases. The CDR3 has 14 residues. Per germline, CDR1 LNHNV and CDR2 YYDKDF (reference sequence). Unmatched junction bases numbered 5, after V lost 3 bases and J lost 3 bases. The CDR3 bases are TGTGCCACCAGCAGCCGGGACAGCAACTACGAGCAGTACTTC. Residues: CATSSRDSNYEQYF.

CDR3 DNA sequence: TGTGCCTGGAGTCTCCGAGGGACAGGGGACCAGCCCCAGCATTTT. Encoded protein: CAWSLRGTGDQPQHF. This chain joins TRBV30 and TRBJ1-5; TRBD1 matches at 10 bases. This CDR3 is built from 15 residues. Per germline, CDR1 GTSNPN and CDR2 SVGIG (reference sequence). V trimming: 2 bases; J trimming: 7 bases; junction bases outside the gene matches: 8.

The V and J genes are TRBV7-2 and TRBJ1-2; D remains ambiguous. The CDR3 runs to 17 residues. V lost 1 base to trimming and J lost 7 bases, with 22 bases between them. The V gene's germline CDR1 is SGHTA and CDR2 FQGNSA. For the CDR3, the DNA is TGTGCCAGCAGCTTAGGTGTAGAGGGCAGGCCCAAGAGTGGCTACACCTTC. Translating it yields CASSLGVEGRPKSGYTF.

The chain links TRBV19 to TRBJ2-3, with TRBD2 matching over 12 bases. The CDR3 runs 17 residues. Germline V gene sequence: CDR1 LNHDA, CDR2 SQIVND (reference sequence). V shed 3 bases and J 5 bases; nucleotides not matched to a gene: 9. This CDR3 reads CASSISVLAGGRDTQYF. CDR3 DNA sequence: TGTGCCAGTAGTATTTCTGTTCTAGCGGGGGGGAGAGATACGCAGTATTTT.

This clone came up once. V is TRBV6-5 and J is TRBJ1-1; 8 positions agree with TRBD1. Looked up from germline, CDR1 is MNHEY and CDR2 is SVGAGI. This CDR3 has 13 amino acids. CDR3 sequence (DNA): TGTGGGGTTAGGACAGGGATTAACACTGAAGCTTTCTTT. Protein sequence: CGVRTGINTEAFF.

The genes are TRBV6-2 or TRBV6-3 and TRBJ1-5; no reliable D call. The length of the CDR3 is 16 residues. V was trimmed by 6 bases and J by 0 bases, leaving 15 bases between them. Germline-derived CDR1 and CDR2 are MNHEY and SVGEGT. CDR3 amino acids: CASSPRRELSNQPQHF. In DNA form, the CDR3 reads TGTGCCAGCAGCCCTCGGAGGGAACTTAGCAATCAGCCCCAGCATTTT.

This chain joins TRBV19 and TRBJ1-1, with D perhaps matching TRBD1 (6 bases). CDR1 and CDR2 (germline): LNHDA, SQIVND (reference sequence). Trimming took 4 bases from V and 3 from J, leaving 6 bases between them. This CDR3 spans 12 amino acids. This CDR3 is CASSTGDTEAFF. In DNA, the CDR3 is TGTGCCAGTAGTACAGGGGACACTGAAGCTTTCTTT.

The J gene is TRBJ2-5, the V gene TRBV4-2, with 8 positions matching TRBD2. Per the germline V gene, CDR1 is LGHNA and CDR2 is YNFKEQ. Trimming took 3 bases from V and 4 from J; bases not matched to a gene: 4. The CDR3 has 14 amino acids. The CDR3 nucleotides are TGTGCCAGCAGCCAGCCGGGACTAGTAGAGACCCAGTACTTC. Protein: CASSQPGLVETQYF.

This clone was observed a few times. The chain couples TRBV2 to TRBJ2-5; no firm D call. The CDR3 has 13 amino acids. CDR1 and CDR2 (germline): SNHLY, FYNNEI. V shed 3 bases and J shed 5 bases, with 10 bases lying between them. The CDR3: CASSDEAAETQYF. The CDR3 DNA reads as TGTGCCAGCAGTGATGAAGCAGCGGAGACCCAGTACTTC. The full variable domain, rest sourced from reference TRBV2 and TRBJ2-5, is EPEVTQTPSHQVTQMGQEVILRCVPISNHLYFYWYRQILGQKVEFLVSFYNNEISEKSEIFDDQFSVERPDGSNFTLKIRSTKLEDSAMYFCASSDEAAETQYFGPGTRLLVL.

The V call is TRBV5-5, the J call TRBJ1-2, with D unclear. The CDR3 totals 14 residues. Germline V CDR1 and CDR2: SGHKS, YYEKEE (reference sequence). V was cut by 3 bases and J by 3 bases, with 12 bases left in between. The DNA of the CDR3 is TGTGCCAGCAGCTATACCCCAGAGGACTATGGCTACACCTTC. This encodes CASSYTPEDYGYTF.

The CDR3 is CASSFGTEQFF. The CDR3 DNA is TGTGCCAGCAGCTTTGGGACAGAGCAGTTCTTC. This rearrangement joins TRBV7-2 to TRBJ2-1; TRBD1 is a possible D gene (6 bases). The CDR3 runs to 11 residues. Trimming left V 3 bases short and J 10 bases short, with 7 bases between. Germline CDR1 SGHTA, CDR2 FQGNSA.

The chain employs TRBV5-1 and TRBJ1-1; D remains ambiguous. This CDR3 region has 14 residues. Looked up from germline, CDR1 is SGHRS and CDR2 is YFSETQ. Trimming took off 1 base at V and 3 bases at J, with 10 bases between the two ends. The CDR3 region is CASSLMGDDTEAFF. The DNA of the CDR3 is TGCGCCAGCAGCTTGATGGGCGATGACACTGAAGCTTTCTTT.

CDR3 nucleotides: TGTGCCAGCAGCCCACCCAACAGGAACTATGGCTACACCTTC. This encodes CASSPPNRNYGYTF. The rearrangement uses TRBV7-9 and TRBJ1-2; tentative D call: TRBD1 (5 bases). This CDR3 is built from 14 residues. Looked up from germline, CDR1 is SEHNR and CDR2 is FQNEAQ (reference sequence). Between the trimmed V and J ends, which lost 5 bases and 2 bases, there was a span of 12 bases.

In the case of this clone: Other nucleotide sequences from this sample produce the same CDR3. The chain carries TRBV10-3 and TRBJ1-1; D is ambiguous. Germline CDR1 is ENHRY and CDR2 is SYGVKD. The V gene lost 0 bases and the J gene lost 1 base, with 9 bases spanning the gap. The CDR3 is 15 residues long. The CDR3 loop reads CAISESAEENTEAFF. The CDR3, as DNA: TGTGCCATCAGTGAGTCAGCGGAGGAGAACACTGAAGCTTTCTTT.

This chain links TRBV18 with TRBJ1-1; TRBD1 matches 8 bases. Germline trimming cut 2 bases from V and 3 bases from J; bases unmatched to any gene: 8. There are 16 residues in the CDR3. Germline V gives CDR1 KGHSH, CDR2 LQKENI. Written as DNA, the CDR3 is TGTGCCAGCTCACCAAAGCGGACAGGGATGGACACTGAAGCTTTCTTT. Translation: CASSPKRTGMDTEAFF.

The chain uses TRBV11-2 and TRBJ1-2, with D hard to call. V dropped 2 bases and J dropped 1 base, with 11 bases sitting between them. The CDR3 loop spans 15 amino acids. CDR1 and CDR2 from the germline V gene are SGHAT and FQNNGV. CDR3: CASSLNQVLNYGYTF. The CDR3 coding sequence is TGTGCCAGCAGCTTAAATCAGGTTCTTAACTATGGCTACACCTTC.

The chain joins TRBV11-3 to TRBJ2-5; possible D gene TRBD2, 6 bases. The V gene's germline CDR1 is SGHNT and CDR2 YENEEA. The germline V and J ends were trimmed by 6 bases and 5 bases, with 13 bases remaining between them. The CDR3 runs 13 residues. Here the CDR3 reads CASSSTAGETQYF. CDR3 in DNA: TGTGCCAGCAGTTCAACGGCGGGGGAGACCCAGTACTTC. Using reference TRBV11-3 and TRBJ2-5 for the parts outside the CDR3, the full variable domain is EAGVVQSPRYKIIEKKQPVAFWCNPISGHNTLYWYLQNLGQGPELLIRYENEEAVDDSQLPKDRFSAERLKGVDSTLKIQPAELGDSAVYLCASSSTAGETQYFGPGTRLLVL.

This rearrangement joins TRBV19 to TRBJ2-4, with D perhaps matching TRBD1 (6 bases). The germline CDR1 and CDR2 sequences are LNHDA and SQIVND (reference sequence). The CDR3 contains 18 residues. V lost 6 bases to trimming and J lost 1 base, with 22 bases between them. The chain's CDR3 is CASSIRGDYTPAKNIQYF. The CDR3 nucleotides read TGTGCCAGTAGCATCAGGGGCGACTACACCCCCGCCAAAAACATTCAGTACTTC.

This chain uses TRBV5-1 with TRBJ1-1; 8 positions agree with TRBD1. The length of the CDR3 is 14 residues. The V gene's germline CDR1 is SGHRS and CDR2 YFSETQ. With 4 bases clipped from V and 1 base from J, the junction kept 3 bases outside the gene matches. The CDR3 protein is CASSGGTGNTEAFF. CDR3 DNA sequence: TGCGCCAGCAGCGGAGGGACAGGGAACACTGAAGCTTTCTTT.

This chain joins TRBV3-1 (or the pseudogene TRBV3-2) and TRBJ2-3; perhaps TRBD1 as D (5 bases). CDR1 is LGHDT and CDR2 is YNNKEL in the germline V gene (reference sequence). The CDR3 covers 15 residues. Trimming took off 2 bases at V and 6 bases at J, with 15 bases between the two ends. The CDR3 region has the DNA TGTGCCAGCAGCCAATTTAGTGGGGCCGGGGATACGCAGTATTTT. Translating gives CASSQFSGAGDTQYF.

V usage is TRBV3-1 (or the pseudogene TRBV3-2) and J usage is TRBJ1-2; 8 bases align to TRBD1. The V and J ends lost 4 bases and 4 bases, in that order; junction bases with no gene match: 2. There are 13 residues in the CDR3. Germline CDR1 LGHDT, CDR2 YNNKEL (reference sequence). The CDR3 bases are TGTGCCAGCAGCCTGGACAGGGTCTATGGCTACACCTTC. Translation gives CASSLDRVYGYTF.

The rearrangement joins TRBV19 to TRBJ2-7; D possibly corresponds to TRBD1 (6 bases). The germline V gene encodes CDR1 LNHDA and CDR2 SQIVND (reference sequence). The CDR3 is 15 residues long. V was trimmed by 4 bases and J by 10 bases, leaving 23 bases between them. DNA for the CDR3: TGTGCCAGTAGTAGAAGTTACAGGGAGTCTGTTTCCCAGTACTTC. Its translation is CASSRSYRESVSQYF.

This clone occurred a few times. CDR3 sequence reads: CASSPWGQAFSGNTIYF. As DNA, the CDR3 is TGTGCCAGCAGCCCCTGGGGGCAGGCTTTCTCTGGAAACACCATATATTTT. The rearrangement links TRBV7-2 to TRBJ1-3, with a tentative D call TRBD1 (6 bases). The V end was cut by 5 bases, the J end by 0 bases, with 17 bases between. This CDR3 has 17 amino acids. Per germline, CDR1 SGHTA and CDR2 FQGNSA.

A word on this clone: Other DNA sequences of this sample code for an identical CDR3. V gene TRBV28 combines with J gene TRBJ2-7; 7 bases are a match to TRBD1. CDR3 length equals 14 residues. With V trimmed by 4 bases and J by 0 bases, 3 bases remained unmatched. The germline V gene encodes CDR1 MDHEN and CDR2 SYDVKM. As DNA, the CDR3 is TGTGCCAGCAGTTGGACAGGACGCTCCTACGAGCAGTACTTC. Amino acids: CASSWTGRSYEQYF.

The chain uses TRBV12-5 and TRBJ2-7; no clear D gene. With 4 bases removed from V and 7 bases from J, the gap between germline ends came to 8 bases. This CDR3 region has 11 residues. Germline V lookup: CDR1 LGHNT, CDR2 FRNRAP. CDR3 sequence: CASGYVREQYF. The CDR3 bases are TGTGCTAGTGGTTACGTCCGGGAGCAGTACTTC.

This rearrangement joins TRBV5-1 to TRBJ1-5; 7 bases agree with TRBD1. With V trimmed by 0 bases and J by 4 bases, 4 bases remained unmatched. From germline, CDR1 is SGHRS and CDR2 YFSETQ. The CDR3 consists of 15 residues. The CDR3 is CASSLDAGGNQPQHF. The DNA of the CDR3 is TGCGCCAGCAGCTTGGATGCAGGGGGAAATCAGCCCCAGCATTTT.

The chain couples TRBV6-2 or TRBV6-3 to TRBJ2-1; 14 bases line up with TRBD2. CDR3 size: 16 residues. Germline values: CDR1 MNHEY, CDR2 SVGEGT. With 5 bases clipped from V and 7 bases from J, the junction kept 7 bases outside the gene matches. The CDR3 region is CASSPRTSGGINEQFF. CDR3 nucleotides: TGTGCCAGCAGTCCCAGGACTAGCGGGGGGATAAATGAGCAGTTCTTC.

This sequence joins TRBV18 and TRBJ1-1, with D uncertain. Germline lookup yields CDR1 KGHSH and CDR2 LQKENI. The CDR3 totals 14 residues. Trimming cost V 1 base and J 6 bases, with 12 bases left between them. CDR3 protein: CASSPRSGSPEAFF. The CDR3 bases are TGTGCCAGCTCACCACGATCCGGGAGCCCTGAAGCTTTCTTT.

In this sample, this clone turned up once. V usage is TRBV30 and J usage is TRBJ1-2; 8 positions match TRBD1. Germline CDR1 GTSNPN, CDR2 SVGIG (reference sequence). The CDR3 contains 13 residues. CDR3 sequence (DNA): TGTGCGTCTCCCCGGACAGGGAGCTATGGCTACACCTTC. This translates into CASPRTGSYGYTF.